This T cell receptor beta chain comes out of a study of OX40 agonist ivuxolimab in advanced cancers. Study information: Dose-escalation patients were diagnosed with hepatocellular carcinoma, melanoma, renal cell cancer or head and neck cancer. A history of anti-PD-1, anti-PD-L1 or anti-CTLA-4 therapy was acceptable, and about 40% had some. Patients achieving partial responses numbered three: one hepatocellular carcinoma case and two cutaneous melanoma cases.

This clone appeared once. A read error may account for a junction end that differs from germline. CDR3 length: 13 amino acids. CDR1 is SGHAT, CDR2 FQNNGV, per germline. Assay: immunoSEQ multiplex PCR; the TCRdb copy retains only in-frame clones and omits some. The sample gives some 60,000 clones, 75% to 95% of which show up once; 14% to 15% is in the top ten. The chain joins TRBV11-2 to TRBJ2-7; D not certain. The clonotype comes from an adult with an advanced solid tumor such as melanoma, head and neck, liver or kidney cancer. The source was CD4+ or CD8+ T cells sorted from blood, collected in a trial of the OX40 agonist ivuxolimab. The CDR3 sequence: CASSRWPSYEQYF. The CDR3 nucleotides are TGCGCCAGCAGCCGTTGGCCTTCCTACGAGCAGTACTTC.